The subject of this entry is one T cell receptor beta chain. This sample was included in a study of blood T cell repertoires in COVID-19. Method: immunoSEQ multiplex PCR; TCRdb's copy keeps in-frame clones and lacks some. The profile shows roughly 73,000 clones, roughly nine tenths of them singletons. Losses at the gene ends were 5 bases for V and 6 bases for J; bases not matched to a gene: 8. The CDR3 is made up of 16 amino acids. CDR1 is SGHTA and CDR2 is FQGTGA in the germline V gene. The V gene is TRBV7-3, the J gene TRBJ2-1; 12 positions agree with TRBD2. The sequenced material came from peripheral blood. The TCR comes from an elderly man with acute or convalescent COVID-19. CDR3 loop: CASSGSGTSGFNEQFF. DNA for the CDR3: TGTGCCAGCAGCGGCTCCGGGACTAGCGGGTTCAATGAGCAGTTCTTC.